This T cell receptor (beta chain) derives from a study of cytomegalovirus exposure and HLA in healthy donors. The count of this clone is one. PCR was performed using 60 Vbeta and 13 Jbeta primers. Generated by immunoSEQ multiplex PCR, the TCRdb table keeps only in-frame clones and is missing some. The data show under 90,000 clones, around 80% seen once. Material: PBMCs. The receptor's source is a man aged 45-65 years in good health and CMV-seropositive.

The CDR3 coding sequence is TGTGCCAGCAGCTCGATGGCTAGCGGCGATAGCTCCTACGAGCAGTACTTC. Translation: CASSSMASGDSSYEQYF. The chain recombines TRBV7-3 with TRBJ2-7; 7 bases fit TRBD2. CDR1 is SGHTA and CDR2 is FQGTGA in the germline V gene. V lost 4 bases to trimming and J lost 0 bases; unmatched junction nucleotides: 12. The CDR3 is 17 amino acids.